These T cell receptor beta chains were read from a single sample in a study of T cell changes during pregnancy in multiple sclerosis. The table came from immunoSEQ multiplex PCR; TCRdb's copy has only in-frame clones and leaves some out. The table includes around 100,000 clones, about nine tenths detected once. Sequenced here: peripheral blood, sampled in the second trimester of pregnancy. The receptors derive from a female donor with multiple sclerosis, enrolled in a pregnancy study. Both conserved end residues are part of each CDR3. Fields, in order: clone size, V gene, J gene, D gene, CDR3 protein, CDR3 DNA. A D gene is named only where the DNA matches it firmly. The size field is filled for only some rows; it gives once, few, many or a size class.

clone_size: -; v_call: TRBV28; j_call: TRBJ1-2; d_call: TRBD1; cdr3_aa: CASTPDRTSGYTF; cdr3_nt: TGTGCCAGCACCCCGGACAGGACATCTGGCTACACCTTC
clone_size: -; v_call: TRBV6-4; j_call: TRBJ1-2; d_call: -; cdr3_aa: CASSDGGRNGYTF; cdr3_nt: TGTGCCAGCAGTGACGGAGGTCGTAATGGCTACACCTTC
clone_size: -; v_call: TRBV19; j_call: TRBJ2-2; d_call: -; cdr3_aa: CASSILFANTGELFF; cdr3_nt: TGTGCCAGTAGTATCTTATTCGCGAACACCGGGGAGCTGTTTTTT
clone_size: -; v_call: TRBV6-5; j_call: TRBJ2-1; d_call: TRBD2; cdr3_aa: CASSPLAGVDNEQFF; cdr3_nt: TGTGCCAGCAGTCCTCTAGCGGGAGTGGACAATGAGCAGTTCTTC
clone_size: once; v_call: TRBV11-2; j_call: TRBJ2-2; d_call: TRBD2; cdr3_aa: CASSLGLAGTGELFF; cdr3_nt: TGTGCCAGCAGCCTGGGACTAGCGGGCACCGGGGAGCTGTTTTTT
clone_size: -; v_call: TRBV25-1; j_call: TRBJ2-1; d_call: TRBD2; cdr3_aa: CASRGSGVSSYNEQFF; cdr3_nt: TGTGCCAGCAGGGGTAGCGGGGTCAGCTCCTACAATGAGCAGTTCTTC
clone_size: -; v_call: TRBV4-3; j_call: TRBJ2-7; d_call: -; cdr3_aa: CASSQDRFYEQYF; cdr3_nt: TGCGCCAGCAGCCAAGACAGGTTCTACGAGCAGTACTTC
clone_size: -; v_call: TRBV7-2; j_call: TRBJ1-4; d_call: TRBD1; cdr3_aa: CASSRDRSRGHEKLFF; cdr3_nt: TGTGCCAGCAGCCGGGACAGGTCTCGGGGACATGAAAAACTGTTTTTT
clone_size: -; v_call: TRBV28; j_call: TRBJ1-2; d_call: -; cdr3_aa: CASSLREPGYTF; cdr3_nt: TGTGCCAGCAGTTTGCGTGAGCCAGGCTACACCTTC
clone_size: -; v_call: TRBV27; j_call: TRBJ1-6; d_call: TRBD1; cdr3_aa: CASGLGGTVNSPLHF; cdr3_nt: TGTGCCAGCGGTTTGGGTGGGACAGTTAATTCACCCCTCCACTTT
clone_size: -; v_call: TRBV10-3; j_call: TRBJ1-4; d_call: TRBD1; cdr3_aa: CAISASGTGAKELFF; cdr3_nt: TGTGCCATCAGTGCCTCCGGGACAGGGGCCAAGGAACTGTTTTTT
clone_size: -; v_call: TRBV4-3; j_call: TRBJ1-3; d_call: TRBD1; cdr3_aa: CASSQGPAQTGYGNTIYF; cdr3_nt: TGCGCCAGCAGCCAAGGCCCCGCTCAGACAGGGTATGGAAACACCATATATTTT
clone_size: -; v_call: TRBV30; j_call: TRBJ1-1; d_call: -; cdr3_aa: CAWRGGAGTEAFF; cdr3_nt: TGTGCCTGGAGGGGAGGGGCGGGCACTGAAGCTTTCTTT
clone_size: -; v_call: TRBV7-9; j_call: TRBJ2-1; d_call: TRBD2; cdr3_aa: CASSLLGSSGRDEQFF; cdr3_nt: TGTGCCAGCAGCTTATTGGGATCTAGCGGGAGGGATGAGCAGTTCTTC
clone_size: -; v_call: TRBV5-4; j_call: TRBJ2-5; d_call: -; cdr3_aa: CASSLGGIGETQYF; cdr3_nt: TGTGCCAGCAGTTTAGGAGGGATTGGAGAGACCCAGTACTTC
clone_size: few; v_call: TRBV6-1; j_call: TRBJ1-3; d_call: -; cdr3_aa: CASLRTEGNTIYF; cdr3_nt: TGTGCCAGCCTCCGGACAGAAGGAAACACCATATATTTT
clone_size: -; v_call: TRBV19; j_call: TRBJ2-2; d_call: -; cdr3_aa: CASRGMTNTGELFF; cdr3_nt: TGTGCCAGCAGAGGAATGACGAACACCGGGGAGCTGTTTTTT
clone_size: -; v_call: TRBV12-5; j_call: TRBJ1-2; d_call: TRBD1; cdr3_aa: CASGLVPGDRGIPPRGDGYTF; cdr3_nt: TGTGCTAGTGGTTTGGTGCCTGGGGACAGGGGAATTCCTCCGCGGGGAGATGGCTACACCTTC
clone_size: -; v_call: TRBV25-1; j_call: TRBJ2-1; d_call: TRBD2; cdr3_aa: CASSGLAGGLNEQFF; cdr3_nt: TGTGCCAGCAGTGGATTAGCGGGAGGTCTCAATGAGCAGTTCTTC
clone_size: -; v_call: TRBV28; j_call: TRBJ2-1; d_call: TRBD1; cdr3_aa: CASSLLRGLGNEQFF; cdr3_nt: TGTGCCAGCAGTTTATTGAGGGGGCTCGGAAATGAGCAGTTCTTC
clone_size: -; v_call: TRBV6-6; j_call: TRBJ2-3; d_call: TRBD2; cdr3_aa: CASSYSLAGDTQYF; cdr3_nt: TGTGCCAGCAGTTACTCACTAGCGGGAGATACGCAGTATTTT
clone_size: once; v_call: TRBV6-5; j_call: TRBJ2-1; d_call: TRBD2; cdr3_aa: CASSYGGDEQFF; cdr3_nt: TGTGCCAGCAGTTACGGGGGGGATGAGCAGTTCTTC
clone_size: few; v_call: TRBV28; j_call: TRBJ1-4; d_call: TRBD1; cdr3_aa: CASSSMRTGELEKLFF; cdr3_nt: TGTGCCAGCAGTTCCATGAGGACAGGAGAATTGGAAAAACTGTTTTTT
clone_size: -; v_call: TRBV29-1; j_call: TRBJ2-3; d_call: TRBD2; cdr3_aa: CSVGYGTSGSGDTQYF; cdr3_nt: TGCAGCGTTGGCTACGGGACTAGCGGGAGCGGGGATACGCAGTATTTT
clone_size: -; v_call: TRBV28; j_call: TRBJ2-1; d_call: TRBD2; cdr3_aa: CASSLGLAGVNEQFF; cdr3_nt: TGTGCCAGCAGTTTAGGCCTAGCGGGAGTCAATGAGCAGTTCTTC
clone_size: -; v_call: TRBV5-1; j_call: TRBJ2-7; d_call: TRBD1; cdr3_aa: CASSLSGTGTARASYEQYF; cdr3_nt: TGCGCCAGCAGCTTGTCCGGGACAGGGACCGCTAGAGCCTCCTACGAGCAGTACTTC
clone_size: few; v_call: TRBV7-9; j_call: TRBJ1-2; d_call: -; cdr3_aa: CASSWTYGYTF; cdr3_nt: TGTGCCAGCAGCTGGACATATGGCTACACCTTC
clone_size: -; v_call: TRBV11-2; j_call: TRBJ1-1; d_call: -; cdr3_aa: CASSFQGTEAFF; cdr3_nt: TGTGCCAGCAGCTTCCAGGGCACTGAAGCTTTCTTT
clone_size: few; v_call: TRBV27; j_call: TRBJ1-1; d_call: -; cdr3_aa: CASRRAGDTEAFF; cdr3_nt: TGTGCCAGCAGGCGCGCGGGGGACACTGAAGCTTTCTTT
clone_size: -; v_call: TRBV14; j_call: TRBJ2-1; d_call: TRBD1; cdr3_aa: CASSQYGQGVMNEQFF; cdr3_nt: TGTGCCAGCAGCCAATATGGACAGGGGGTAATGAATGAGCAGTTCTTC
clone_size: -; v_call: TRBV9; j_call: TRBJ2-1; d_call: TRBD2; cdr3_aa: CASSAKLAGGDEQFF; cdr3_nt: TGTGCCAGCAGTGCTAAACTAGCGGGAGGGGATGAGCAGTTCTTC
clone_size: -; v_call: TRBV28; j_call: TRBJ1-1; d_call: -; cdr3_aa: CASTTGTSAEAFF; cdr3_nt: TGTGCCAGCACTACAGGGACGAGCGCTGAAGCTTTCTTT
clone_size: -; v_call: TRBV28; j_call: TRBJ1-4; d_call: -; cdr3_aa: CASSLGRPDEKLFF; cdr3_nt: TGTGCCAGCAGTTTAGGCCGTCCCGATGAAAAACTGTTTTTT
clone_size: few; v_call: TRBV5-6; j_call: TRBJ1-1; d_call: TRBD1; cdr3_aa: CASSLPGTGPGNTEAFF; cdr3_nt: TGTGCCAGCAGCTTGCCCGGGACAGGCCCCGGCAACACTGAAGCTTTCTTT
clone_size: -; v_call: TRBV5-1; j_call: TRBJ2-1; d_call: -; cdr3_aa: CASSTTLSSYNEQFF; cdr3_nt: TGCGCCAGCAGCACTACCCTGAGCTCCTACAATGAGCAGTTCTTC
clone_size: -; v_call: TRBV7-2; j_call: TRBJ2-3; d_call: -; cdr3_aa: CASSGRLDTQYF; cdr3_nt: TGTGCCAGCAGCGGGAGACTAGATACGCAGTATTTT
clone_size: -; v_call: TRBV4-2; j_call: TRBJ2-1; d_call: TRBD2; cdr3_aa: CASSQGLAGGFDEQFF; cdr3_nt: TGTGCCAGCAGCCAAGGACTAGCGGGAGGTTTTGATGAGCAGTTCTTC
clone_size: -; v_call: TRBV28; j_call: TRBJ2-1; d_call: TRBD2; cdr3_aa: CASTNRGRSYNEQFF; cdr3_nt: TGTGCCAGCACCAACCGCGGGAGGTCCTACAATGAGCAGTTCTTC
clone_size: -; v_call: TRBV27; j_call: TRBJ2-7; d_call: TRBD2; cdr3_aa: CASSTTGGYEQYF; cdr3_nt: TGTGCCAGCAGTACCACGGGGGGCTACGAGCAGTACTTC
clone_size: -; v_call: TRBV6-6; j_call: TRBJ2-7; d_call: -; cdr3_aa: CASSYSVRNEQYF; cdr3_nt: TGTGCCAGCAGTTACTCAGTGCGCAACGAGCAGTACTTC
clone_size: -; v_call: TRBV7-8; j_call: TRBJ2-1; d_call: TRBD2; cdr3_aa: CASLLLGREGGEQFF; cdr3_nt: TGTGCCAGCCTCCTCTTGGGGCGGGAGGGCGGTGAGCAGTTCTTC
clone_size: -; v_call: TRBV4-1; j_call: TRBJ1-4; d_call: -; cdr3_aa: CASSQGGGSEKLFF; cdr3_nt: TGCGCCAGCAGCCAAGGCGGAGGGAGTGAAAAACTGTTTTTT